This T cell receptor (beta chain) emerged from a study of cytomegalovirus exposure and HLA in healthy donors. Notes on the study in general: For presence/absence analyses, sequencing depth was assumed to be roughly uniform across donors. In a later analysis, common viral pathogens appeared linked to several of the most significant clusters. What TCR beta sequences reportedly achieved was accurate prediction of HLA-A and HLA-B alleles in most subjects.

PCR involved 60 Vbeta and 13 Jbeta primers. In the original workflow: There were about 80 million unique TCR beta chains by a later count, and around 10 million of them were shared. Measured with immunoSEQ multiplex PCR; TCRdb has only the in-frame clones, and not every one. Clone size and the V and J calls come from that table; the DNA yielded D and trimming. The sample contains some 150,000 clones, about 86% of which appear only once. This CDR3 spans 14 amino acids. Germline V lookup: CDR1 SNHLY, CDR2 FYNNEI. Trimming stripped 3 bases from V and 7 bases from J, with 15 bases between. This clone was seen a single time. Its antigen is still unknown.

V is TRBV2 and J is TRBJ1-2; D gene unclear. Sequences were obtained from PBMCs. This clonotype was sampled from a woman aged 25 to 39 in good health and CMV-seronegative. In nucleotides, the CDR3 is TGTGCCAGCAGTGATGGTCCCTCGCCAGGTGGCTACACCTTC. This gives the protein CASSDGPSPGGYTF.